The clone carrying this TCR beta chain was seen at least ten times. The sample originates from a study of T cells after yellow fever vaccination. Regarding the study as a whole: Weaker overall was a secondary response that nonetheless peaked faster, on day 5 versus 15.

The germline gives CDR1 SGHRS, CDR2 YFSETQ. Germline trimming cut 0 bases from V and 4 bases from J; bases unmatched to any gene: 1. The CDR3 loop spans 14 amino acids. TCRdb re-analysed the 5' RACE reads in MiXCR, keeping a single row per CDR3 protein. The data contain approximately 34,000 distinct CDR3 sequences, less than 8.5% of them singletons. The sequence was collected from a man aged 18-30 years who received the YFV17D yellow fever vaccine. The chain employs TRBV5-1 and TRBJ2-3, with TRBD1 matching 8 bases. The sequencing here drew on PBMCs, either bulk or a sorted T-cell subset (CD4+, CD8+, memory, or dextramer-sorted; not recorded which), taken on the day of the first yellow fever vaccination. In DNA, the CDR3 is TGCGCCAGCAGCTTGGCAGGGGGCGCAGATACGCAGTATTTT. Residues: CASSLAGGADTQYF. The variable domain in full, with the rest retrieved from reference TRBV5-1 and TRBJ2-3, is KAGVTQTPRYLIKTRGQQVTLSCSPISGHRSVSWYQQTPGQGLQFLFEYFSETQRNKGNFPGRFSGRQFSNSRSEMNVSTLELGDSALYLCASSLAGGADTQYFGPGTRLTVL.